Listed here is a single T cell receptor (beta chain). No antigen is known for it. These data come from a study of identical twins. Notes on the study in general: Sharing of beta out-of-frame sequences by twins showed a weaker excess. Invariant populations such as MAIT and iNKT cells could partly muddle zero-insertion analyses. Modelling underestimated the level of out-of-frame TCR alpha sharing observed in monozygotic twins. There was an excess of low generation probability in the out-of-frame alpha sequences that twins shared.

Per germline, CDR1 SQVTM and CDR2 ANQGSEA. The CDR3 is made up of 15 amino acids. Trimming took 4 bases from V and 2 from J; bases not matched to a gene: 8. TCRdb re-analysed the 5' RACE reads in MiXCR, keeping a single row per CDR3 protein. Of over 550,000 distinct CDR3 sequences detected, about 7.1% appear once; the ten largest clones hold roughly 1.5%. This sample was shared with a second study, whose subject was yellow fever vaccine responses in identical twins.

The receptor comes from a woman between 18 and 29 years old in good health. This chain joins TRBV29-1 and TRBJ2-3; 8 nucleotides line up with TRBD2. The sequencing input was PBMCs. The CDR3 DNA reads as TGCAGCGTTGGAAATCTAGCGGGTCCCACAGATACGCAGTATTTT. Translated: CSVGNLAGPTDTQYF.